Following are 18 T cell receptor beta chains from one sample sequenced in a study of blood T cell repertoires in COVID-19. Produced via immunoSEQ multiplex PCR; TCRdb's table is partial and in-frame only. The sample carries 250,000 to 350,000 clones, approximately 90% recorded once. The sample comprised PBMCs or T cells enriched from blood (not recorded which). The receptors were gathered from a woman in her late teens or twenties who had recovered from COVID-19.

The CDR3 sequence is CAWTSTGDEKLFF. CDR3 bases: TGTGCCTGGACCTCCACCGGAGATGAAAAACTGTTTTTT. The chain links TRBV30 to TRBJ1-4; D uncertain. This CDR3 region has 13 residues. Germline V gene lookup returns CDR1 GTSNPN and CDR2 SVGIG (reference sequence). Deletions cut 4 bases from V and 6 bases from J, with 12 bases between.

Comment on this clone: Since no conserved phenylalanine or tryptophan closes the CDR3, a read error is the likely cause. It is unclear where the CDR3 begins or ends on the DNA, so no DNA is shown, and the CDR3 is as TCRdb lists it. This chain uses TRBV6-1 with TRBJ2-4; TRBD1, the table's D call, lacks a check against the DNA. A total of 16 residues make up the CDR3, ends included. Per the germline V gene, CDR1 is MNHNS and CDR2 is SASEGT. CDR3: CASSEAGSGQGFKMTS.

The V and J genes are TRBV3-1 (or the pseudogene TRBV3-2) and TRBJ1-6, with a tentative D call TRBD1 (6 bases). The CDR3 covers 15 residues. The V and J ends lost 0 bases and 5 bases respectively, with 8 bases between them. Germline V gene lookup returns CDR1 LGHDT and CDR2 YNNKEL (reference sequence). The CDR3 reads CASSQETGHNSPLHF. CDR3 bases: TGTGCCAGCAGCCAAGAGACAGGTCATAATTCACCCCTCCACTTT.

This chain joins TRBV7-2 and TRBJ2-2; 8 bases align to TRBD1. After removal of 5 bases from V and 5 bases from J, the junction contained 7 bases not matched to a gene. CDR1 and CDR2 (germline): SGHTA, FQGNSA. The CDR3 is made up of 15 amino acids. DNA for the CDR3: TGTGCCAGCAGCGCGCAGGGGGCGTTGACCGGGGAGCTGTTTTTT. As protein: CASSAQGALTGELFF.

This chain uses TRBV21-1 with TRBJ2-3; the DNA was not used to check the table's D call, TRBD2. TRBV21-1 is given as a pseudogene. CDR3 length: 18 residues. Written as DNA, the CDR3 is TGTGCCAGCAGCACGAAACCGGGACTAGCGACCCTCACAGATACGCAGTATTTT. Translated, it gives CASSTKPGLATLTDTQYF.

The V call is TRBV18, the J call TRBJ2-5; 7 bases agree with TRBD1. The CDR3 is 13 residues long. V lost 2 bases and J lost 4; bases outside the gene matches: 1. The germline V gene has CDR1 KGHSH and CDR2 LQKENI. The CDR3 sequence is CASSPNRGETQYF. The CDR3 DNA is TGTGCCAGCTCACCAAACAGGGGAGAGACCCAGTACTTC. The full variable domain, its missing parts supplied by reference TRBV18 and TRBJ2-5, is NAGVMQNPRHLVRRRGQEARLRCSPMKGHSHVYWYRQLPEEGLKFMVYLQKENIIDESGMPKERFSAEFPKEGPSILRIQQVVRGDSAAYFCASSPNRGETQYFGPGTRLLVL.

The chain links TRBV19 to TRBJ2-1, with TRBD2 as a possible D gene (6 bases). Germline V gene lookup returns CDR1 LNHDA and CDR2 SQIVND (reference sequence). The germline V and J ends were trimmed by 4 bases and 6 bases, with 13 bases remaining between them. The CDR3 extends over 14 amino acids. In DNA form, the CDR3 reads TGTGCCAGTAGTAAAAGACTAGACTCCAATGAGCAGTTCTTC. This encodes CASSKRLDSNEQFF.

The J gene is TRBJ1-2, the V gene TRBV3-1 (or the pseudogene TRBV3-2); D unresolved. The CDR3 has 16 residues. V lost 1 base, J lost 4 bases, and 16 bases lay in between. Looked up from germline, CDR1 is LGHDT and CDR2 is YNNKEL (reference sequence). CDR3 region: CASSQVRLPLSYGYTF. The CDR3, as DNA: TGTGCCAGCAGCCAAGTCCGACTTCCCTTATCCTATGGCTACACCTTC.

Concerning this clone: At one end, the junction sequence differs from germline, possibly due to a read error. The J gene is TRBJ2-1, the V gene TRBV7-7, with 10 nucleotides matching TRBD2. Germline loops: CDR1 SSHAT, CDR2 FNYEAQ (reference sequence). The CDR3 sequence is 16 residues long. The CDR3 protein is CASSPQSGGAYNEQFF. The CDR3 DNA follows: TGTGCTAGCAGCCCACAGAGCGGGGGGGCTTACAATGAGCAGTTCTTC.

This chain links TRBV9 with TRBJ2-2, with 13 bases lining up with TRBD2. J gave up 8 bases and V 5 bases, and 6 bases lay outside the gene matches. The CDR3 contains 15 residues. Germline lookup yields CDR1 SGDLS and CDR2 YYNGEE. The CDR3 DNA reads as TGTGCCAGCAGTCAGACTAGCGGGGGGATAGGGGAGCTGTTTTTT. Translation: CASSQTSGGIGELFF.

In its sample, this clone was seen once. The chain employs TRBV30 and TRBJ2-1; possibly TRBD1 for D (5 bases). From germline, CDR1 is GTSNPN and CDR2 SVGIG (reference sequence). Between the trimmed V and J ends, which lost 0 bases and 2 bases, there was a span of 5 bases. CDR3 length equals 13 residues. CDR3 region: CAWSVQAYNEQFF. In DNA form, the CDR3 reads TGTGCCTGGAGTGTACAGGCCTACAATGAGCAGTTCTTC. The full variable domain, in which reference TRBV30 and TRBJ2-1 provide the parts outside the CDR3, is SQTIHQWPATLVQPVGSPLSLECTVEGTSNPNLYWYRQAAGRGLQLLFYSVGIGQISSEVPQNLSASRPQDRQFILSSKKLLLSDSGFYLCAWSVQAYNEQFFGPGTRLTVL.

V gene TRBV7-7 combines with J gene TRBJ2-4; no reliable D call. This CDR3 is 18 amino acids long. Trimming pared 4 bases from V and 0 bases from J, leaving 19 bases between. CDR1 and CDR2 from the germline V gene are SSHAT and FNYEAQ (reference sequence). CDR3 residues: CASSSGHLYPIAKNIQYF. The CDR3 DNA follows: TGTGCCAGCAGCTCAGGCCACCTATACCCTATAGCCAAAAACATTCAGTACTTC.

The genes are TRBV7-8 and TRBJ2-5; tentatively, D is TRBD2 (5 bases). Trimming shortened V by 5 bases and J by 1 base, and 11 bases separated the two germline ends. This CDR3 comprises 14 residues. Germline CDR1 is SGHVS and CDR2 is FQNEAQ. The chain's CDR3 is CASSPRRVQETQYF. DNA for the CDR3: TGTGCCAGCAGCCCGCGGCGGGTCCAAGAGACCCAGTACTTC.

The chain recombines TRBV30 with TRBJ2-2, with D possibly matching TRBD1 (6 bases). This CDR3 is 17 amino acids long. V was cut by 0 bases and J by 1 base, with 15 bases left in between. CDR1 and CDR2 from the germline V gene are GTSNPN and SVGIG (reference sequence). Written as DNA, the CDR3 is TGTGCCTGGAGTGTACGTGGGGGCCGTCTGAACACCGGGGAGCTGTTTTTT. The encoded protein is CAWSVRGGRLNTGELFF. Full variable domain (missing parts from reference TRBV30 and TRBJ2-2): SQTIHQWPATLVQPVGSPLSLECTVEGTSNPNLYWYRQAAGRGLQLLFYSVGIGQISSEVPQNLSASRPQDRQFILSSKKLLLSDSGFYLCAWSVRGGRLNTGELFFGEGSRLTVL.

The V gene is TRBV20-1, the J gene TRBJ2-7; D not resolved. Trimming stripped 6 bases from V and 1 base from J, with 7 bases between. Per the germline V gene, CDR1 is DFQATT and CDR2 is SNEGSKA (reference sequence). The CDR3 covers 11 residues. CDR3 DNA sequence: TGCAGTGCCCCTCGGTCCTACGAGCAGTACTTC. This translates into CSAPRSYEQYF.

This chain uses TRBV28 with TRBJ1-2, with 7 nucleotides matching TRBD1. V lost 6 bases to trimming and J lost 2 bases; unmatched junction nucleotides: 15. The CDR3 totals 17 residues. Germline lookup yields CDR1 MDHEN and CDR2 SYDVKM. Here the CDR3 reads CASSRTTNSGQNYGYTF. The CDR3 coding sequence is TGTGCCAGCAGCAGAACCACTAATTCGGGACAGAACTATGGCTACACCTTC.

The gene calls are TRBV6-5 and TRBJ2-5; D is possibly TRBD2 (5 bases). V lost 5 bases and J 3 bases, leaving 10 bases between the germline ends. CDR1 MNHEY and CDR2 SVGAGI come from the germline V gene. The length of the CDR3 is 13 residues. The CDR3 loop reads CASSQQAEETQYF. The CDR3 DNA is TGTGCCAGCAGTCAGCAAGCGGAAGAGACCCAGTACTTC.

The gene calls are TRBV3-1 (or the pseudogene TRBV3-2) and TRBJ2-7, with TRBD2 as a possible D gene (6 bases). Trimming removed 0 bases at V and 7 bases at J, with 19 bases between. This CDR3 region has 16 residues. Germline V gene sequence: CDR1 LGHDT, CDR2 YNNKEL (reference sequence). CDR3 residues: CASSQDFNGVGREQYF. The CDR3 DNA sequence: TGTGCCAGCAGCCAAGACTTCAACGGAGTAGGGAGGGAGCAGTACTTC.